This TCR beta chain was identified during a study of graft-versus-host responses after intestinal transplantation. Study overall: Those transplanted obtained multivisceral, liver-intestinal, or isolated intestinal grafts. Induction with anti-thymocyte globulin, then tacrolimus and steroids for roughly three years, was given to all recipients. Regarding the study as a whole: In patients with graft-donor T cell macrochimerism, allograft graft-versus-host to host-versus-graft clonal ratios were high. Recipient marrow contained GvH clones, some of which appeared first in ileum or blood.

Concerning this clone itself: Its antigen is not identified.

Germline V gene sequence: CDR1 MNHNS, CDR2 SASEGT. V was cut by 2 bases and J by 7 bases, with 5 bases left in between. The CDR3 sequence is 11 residues long. The method was immunoSEQ multiplex PCR; TCRdb's version includes in-frame clones alone and lacks a portion of them. The data show more than 95,000 clones, about 94% seen once. V is TRBV6-1 and J is TRBJ1-1; D gene uncertain. The material sequenced was unstimulated CD4+ T cells sorted from spleen or lymph node cells, taken before intestinal transplant. The source is a human donor who received an intestinal transplant. CDR3: CASSEIYEAFF. Written as DNA, the CDR3 is TGTGCCAGCAGTGAAATTTATGAAGCTTTCTTT.